Listed below are T cell receptor beta chains from one sample, sequenced in a study of blood T cell repertoires in COVID-19. The assay was immunoSEQ multiplex PCR, and TCRdb's table has in-frame clones only and misses some. The sample has around 150,000 clones, 84% seen once. Sequenced sample: peripheral blood. The receptors here all came from a human donor in a cohort sampled during active COVID-19. CDR3s include the opening cysteine and the closing phenylalanine or tryptophan. Fields, in order: clone size, J gene, D gene, V gene, CDR3 DNA, CDR3 protein. A D gene is named only where the DNA matches it firmly. Expanded clones are given a class, and other clones once, few, many or no size at all.

>-|TRBJ1-6|TRBD1|TRBV3-1/TRBV3-2
TGTGCCAGCAGCTCCGGGACAGGGGTTTCACCCCTCCACTTT
CASSSGTGVSPLHF
>few|TRBJ1-1|-|TRBV7-2
TGTGCCAGCAGCTTAAAGTTTTGGGGACACCCGAACACTGAAGCTTTCTTT
CASSLKFWGHPNTEAFF
>-|TRBJ1-2|-|TRBV5-1
TGCGCCAGCAGCTTGGAGGGGTTAGATGGCTACACCTTC
CASSLEGLDGYTF
>-|TRBJ1-6|-|TRBV30
TGTGCCTGGATGGGGGGATCCAATTCACCCCTCCACTTT
CAWMGGSNSPLHF
>once|TRBJ2-5|-|TRBV19
TGTGCCAGTAGTGTCGACAGTGGGGAGACCCAGTACTTC
CASSVDSGETQYF
>-|TRBJ2-5|TRBD2|TRBV6-2/TRBV6-3
TGTGCCAGCAGTCCCCCTAGCGGAGAGACCCAGTACTTC
CASSPPSGETQYF
>-|TRBJ1-2|-|TRBV4-1
TGCGCCAGCAGCCAAGAGCAGGGGACCACCCTCACCTTCTATGGCTACACCTTC
CASSQEQGTTLTFYGYTF
>-|TRBJ1-1|-|TRBV27
TGTGCCAGCAGTTTATCTCGGAGGATGAACACTGAAGCTTTCTTT
CASSLSRRMNTEAFF
>-|TRBJ1-1|TRBD1|TRBV5-1
TGCGCCAGCAGCTTTCGACAGGGGAGGTGGACTGAAGCTTTCTTT
CASSFRQGRWTEAFF
>-|TRBJ1-5|-|TRBV19
TGTGCCAGTAGTATAGAGTCCGGGCAGCCCCAGCATTTT
CASSIESGQPQHF
>-|TRBJ1-6|TRBD1|TRBV7-2
TGTGCCAGCAGCTTAGAACAGGGGGAACCCCTCCACTTT
CASSLEQGEPLHF
>-|TRBJ1-2|TRBD1|TRBV7-9
TGTGCCAGCAGCCTCGGGACAGGGAACACAAATGGCTACACCTTC
CASSLGTGNTNGYTF
>few|TRBJ1-5|-|TRBV6-5
TGTGCCAGCTCTCATCCGGGGAGCAATCAGCCCCAGCATTTT
CASSHPGSNQPQHF
>-|TRBJ2-4|TRBD2|TRBV7-9
TGTGCCAGCAGTTTGACTAGCGGGGGGGCCTTGGCCAAAAACATTCAGTACTTC
CASSLTSGGALAKNIQYF
>-|TRBJ2-1|TRBD2|TRBV7-2
TGTGCCAGCAGCCCCACTAGCGGGGGGGCTATTCGGGCCTACAATGAGCAGTTCTTC
CASSPTSGGAIRAYNEQFF
>-|TRBJ1-1|-|TRBV4-1
TGCGCCAGCAGCCAAGGTCGGGAAGCCATACCGGTGGGAGCTTTCTTT
CASSQGREAIPVGAFF
>-|TRBJ1-2|-|TRBV5-5
TGTGCCAGCAGCTTGGTTCCGGGGGACTATGGCTACACCTTC
CASSLVPGDYGYTF
>-|TRBJ2-7|-|TRBV20-1
TGCAGTGCTAGTGGGCAGGTCGTCCCCTACGAGCAGTACTTC
CSASGQVVPYEQYF